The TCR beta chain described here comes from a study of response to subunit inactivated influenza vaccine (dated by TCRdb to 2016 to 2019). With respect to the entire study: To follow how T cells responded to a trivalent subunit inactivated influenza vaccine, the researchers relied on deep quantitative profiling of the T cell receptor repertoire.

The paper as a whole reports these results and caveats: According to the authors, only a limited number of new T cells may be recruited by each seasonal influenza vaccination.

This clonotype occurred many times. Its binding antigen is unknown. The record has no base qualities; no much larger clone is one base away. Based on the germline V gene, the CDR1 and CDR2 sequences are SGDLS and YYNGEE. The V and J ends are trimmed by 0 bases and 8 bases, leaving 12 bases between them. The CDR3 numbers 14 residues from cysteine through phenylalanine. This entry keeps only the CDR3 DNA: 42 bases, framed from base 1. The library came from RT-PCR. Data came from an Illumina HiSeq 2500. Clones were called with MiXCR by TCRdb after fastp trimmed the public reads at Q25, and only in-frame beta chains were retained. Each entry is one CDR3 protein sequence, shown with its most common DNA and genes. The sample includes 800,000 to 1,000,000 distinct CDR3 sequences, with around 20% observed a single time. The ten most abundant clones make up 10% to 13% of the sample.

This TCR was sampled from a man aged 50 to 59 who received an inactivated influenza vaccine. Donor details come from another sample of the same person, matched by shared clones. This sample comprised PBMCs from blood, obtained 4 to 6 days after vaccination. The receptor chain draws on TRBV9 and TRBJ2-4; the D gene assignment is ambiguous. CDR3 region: CASSVEDGLHIQYF. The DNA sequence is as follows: TGTGCCAGCAGCGTAGAGGACGGATTACACATTCAGTACTTC. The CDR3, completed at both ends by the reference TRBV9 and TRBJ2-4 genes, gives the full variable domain DSGVTQTPKHLITATGQRVTLRCSPRSGDLSVYWYQQSLDQGLQFLIQYYNGEERAKGNILERFSAQQFPDLHSELNLSSLELGDSALYFCASSVEDGLHIQYFGAGTRLSVL.